Following are 2 T cell receptor beta chains from one sample sequenced in a study of T cells after yellow fever vaccination. TCRdb independently ran MiXCR on the 5' RACE reads; one entry per CDR3 protein. Among about 53,000 distinct CDR3 sequences listed, approximately 7% were seen once. The sample here was CD8+ T cells sorted from PBMCs, taken on the day of the first yellow fever vaccination. The receptors originated from a man between 18 and 29 years old who received the YFV17D yellow fever vaccine.

This clonotype was picked up a small number of times. The gene calls are TRBV4-3 and TRBJ2-1; 7 bases are a match to TRBD1. The CDR3 spans 13 residues. The V gene's germline CDR1 is LGHNA and CDR2 YSLEER. After removal of 3 bases from V and 9 bases from J, the junction contained 5 bases not matched to a gene. The CDR3 DNA is TGCGCCAGCAGCCACCAGACAGGGATTGAGCAGTTCTTC. The encoded protein is CASSHQTGIEQFF.

This clonotype showed up just a few times. The V call is TRBV4-2, the J call TRBJ1-2; D remains ambiguous. The V end lost 0 bases, the J end lost 4 bases, and 12 bases lay between the germline ends. Germline-derived CDR1 and CDR2 are LGHNA and YNFKEQ. The CDR3 covers 15 residues. The CDR3 is CASSQETSPTYGYTF. The CDR3 bases are TGTGCCAGCAGCCAAGAAACCAGCCCGACCTATGGCTACACCTTC.